This T cell receptor beta chain was sequenced for a study of control samples from healthy donors and cancer patients. The data were produced by immunoSEQ multiplex PCR, yet TCRdb's version contains in-frame clones alone and is incomplete. The repertoire holds 78,000 or so clones, with 84% as singletons. This CDR3 is built from 15 residues. V was pared by 0 bases and J by 5 bases, with 2 bases of the junction left unmatched. CDR1 and CDR2 from the germline V gene are LGHDT and YNNKEL (reference sequence). The receptor's source is a man aged 45-65 years in good health. This chain links TRBV3-1 (or the pseudogene TRBV3-2) with TRBJ2-2; TRBD2 matches at 8 bases. The sequencing sample was made of blood. In nucleotides, the CDR3 is TGTGCCAGCAGCCAAGAACTAGCGGAGACCGGGGAGCTGTTTTTT. Translated: CASSQELAETGELFF.